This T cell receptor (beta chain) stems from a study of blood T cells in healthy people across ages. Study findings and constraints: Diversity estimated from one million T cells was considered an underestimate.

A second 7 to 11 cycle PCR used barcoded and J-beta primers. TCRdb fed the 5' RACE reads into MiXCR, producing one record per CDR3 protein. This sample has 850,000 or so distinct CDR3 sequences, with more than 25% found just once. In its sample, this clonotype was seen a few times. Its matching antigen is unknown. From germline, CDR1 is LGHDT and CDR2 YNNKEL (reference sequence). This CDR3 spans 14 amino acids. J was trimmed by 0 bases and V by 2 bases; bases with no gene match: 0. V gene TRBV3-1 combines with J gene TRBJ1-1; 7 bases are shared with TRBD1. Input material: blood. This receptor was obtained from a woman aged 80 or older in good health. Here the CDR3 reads CASSQTGVNTEAFF. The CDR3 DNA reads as TGTGCCAGCAGCCAAACAGGGGTGAACACTGAAGCTTTCTTT.